This record covers a single T cell receptor (beta chain). One entry per CDR3 protein results from TCRdb running MiXCR on the reads. The table records about 400,000 distinct CDR3 sequences, 15% to 20% of them present only once. This sample is part of a study of T cell repertoires in cytomegalovirus infection. Trimming removed 6 bases from V and 2 bases from J; junction bases left unmatched: 3. The CDR3 is 13 residues long. The V gene's germline CDR1 is KGHSH and CDR2 LQKENI. The sequence was collected from a human donor in good health (CMV status not recorded). Some clones in this sample may be carry-over from other donors' samples. The chain links TRBV18 to TRBJ2-7; 8 bases are a match to TRBD1. Sequenced material: PBMCs. CDR3 amino acids: CASSDREPYEQYF. The CDR3 nucleotides read TGTGCCAGCTCGGACAGGGAACCCTACGAGCAGTACTTC.